This T cell receptor beta chain originates from a study of CD8+ T cells in alopecia areata. The CDR3 is 14 residues long. V was shortened by 2 bases and J by 1 base, with 8 bases between the two germline ends. Germline CDR1 is LGHNA and CDR2 is YSLEER. Overall study results and limits: It was less clear whether patients shared TCRs than it was in mice, possibly because of HLA. Clonality was higher in lesional than normal scalp, especially in alopecia totalis/universalis.

Following extraction, RNA underwent reverse transcription to cDNA, which served as the sequencing template. Generated by immunoSEQ multiplex PCR, the TCRdb table keeps only in-frame clones and is missing some. This sample has about 180,000 clones; about 63% occur once, and the top ten carry 1.7%. Points on this clone: Its antigen is undetermined.

Those with alopecia areata gave lesional scalp punch biopsies and peripheral blood. The material sequenced was CD4+ T cells sorted from blood, taken at week 0. This sequence was found in a human donor with alopecia areata. The V and J genes are TRBV4-3 and TRBJ1-1; D unresolved. The DNA for the CDR3 is TGCGCCAGCAGCCAACAAAGAAGGAACACTGAAGCTTTCTTT. Amino acids: CASSQQRRNTEAFF.